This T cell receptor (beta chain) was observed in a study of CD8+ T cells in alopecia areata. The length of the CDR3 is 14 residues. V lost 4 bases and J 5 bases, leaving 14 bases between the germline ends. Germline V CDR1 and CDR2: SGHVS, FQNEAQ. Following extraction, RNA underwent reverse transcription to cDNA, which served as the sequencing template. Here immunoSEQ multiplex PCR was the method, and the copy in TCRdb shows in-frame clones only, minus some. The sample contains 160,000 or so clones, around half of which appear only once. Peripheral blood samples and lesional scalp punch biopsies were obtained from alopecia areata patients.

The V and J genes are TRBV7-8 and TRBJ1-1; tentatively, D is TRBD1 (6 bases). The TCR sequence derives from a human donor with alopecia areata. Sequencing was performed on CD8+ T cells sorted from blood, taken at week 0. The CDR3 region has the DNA TGTGCCAGCAGCTCGGATTATCAGGGGACTGAAGCTTTCTTT. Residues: CASSSDYQGTEAFF.